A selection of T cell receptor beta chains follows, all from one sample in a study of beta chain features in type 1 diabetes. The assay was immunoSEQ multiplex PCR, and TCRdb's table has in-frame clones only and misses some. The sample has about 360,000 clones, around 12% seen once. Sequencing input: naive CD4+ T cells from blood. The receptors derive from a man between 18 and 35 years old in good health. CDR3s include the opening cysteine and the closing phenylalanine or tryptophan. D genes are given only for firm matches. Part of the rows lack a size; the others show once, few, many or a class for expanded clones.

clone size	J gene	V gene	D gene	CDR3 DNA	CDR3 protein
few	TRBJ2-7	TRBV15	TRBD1	TGTGCCACCAGCAGAGATCGGACAGGCGGCTACGAGCAGTACTTC	CATSRDRTGGYEQYF
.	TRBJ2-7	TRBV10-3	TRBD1	TGTGCCATCAGTGCTCCGGGACAGGGGAATTACGAGCAGTACTTC	CAISAPGQGNYEQYF
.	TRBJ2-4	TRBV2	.	TGTGCCAGTTCAGGACAGTTTGAGGCGGACATTCAGTACTTC	CASSGQFEADIQYF
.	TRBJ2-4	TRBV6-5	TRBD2	TGTGCCAGCAGTCGGGGGGGCCGTGACATTCAGTACTTC	CASSRGGRDIQYF
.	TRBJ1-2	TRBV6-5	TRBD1	TGTGCCAGCACCAACAGGGGGATTTATGGCTACACCTTC	CASTNRGIYGYTF
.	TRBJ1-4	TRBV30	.	TGTGCCTGGAGTGATCAACGGCGGGGGCTAGGTGAAAAACTGTTTTTT	CAWSDQRRGLGEKLFF
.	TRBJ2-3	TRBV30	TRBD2	TGTGCCTGGAACCTCGTTCGGACTAGCCGGGGTGATACGCAGTATTTT	CAWNLVRTSRGDTQYF
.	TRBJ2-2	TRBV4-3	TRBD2	TGCGCCAGCAGCCTTTGGACTAGCGGGAGGGCCGGGGAGCTGTTTTTT	CASSLWTSGRAGELFF
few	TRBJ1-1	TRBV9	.	TGTGCCAGCAGCGAGATCGGGGGGGCGATCACTGAAGCTTTCTTT	CASSEIGGAITEAFF
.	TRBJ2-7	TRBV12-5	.	TGTGCTAGTGGACGCCAAGGGAGCGAGCAGTACTTC	CASGRQGSEQYF
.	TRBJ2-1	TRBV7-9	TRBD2	TGTGCCAGCAGCCCGGGACTAGCGGGGGGGAATGAGCAGTTCTTC	CASSPGLAGGNEQFF
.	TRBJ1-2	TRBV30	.	TGTGCCTGGAGTCCGCGCTGGGGCAGCTACACCTTC	CAWSPRWGSYTF
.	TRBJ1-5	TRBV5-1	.	TGCGCCAGCAGCTTGGTTCCAGGGCTTGGTGGCAATCAGCCCCAGCATTTT	CASSLVPGLGGNQPQHF